Listed here are 29 T cell receptor beta chains from one sample, sequenced in a study of blood T cell repertoires in COVID-19. This table comes from immunoSEQ multiplex PCR, and its TCRdb copy is limited to in-frame clones, with some not included. The sample lists 250,000 or so clones, about 87% occurring once. The material sequenced was PBMCs or T cells enriched from blood (not recorded which). Receptors were obtained from a woman in her 30s with acute COVID-19.

The chain uses TRBV29-1 and TRBJ2-3; TRBD2 matches 12 bases. Germline CDR1 and CDR2: SQVTM and ANQGSEA. V gave up 4 bases and J gave up 3 bases; unmatched junction bases: 2. The CDR3 is 14 residues long. CDR3 sequence reads: CSVGTSGVTDTQYF. CDR3 sequence (DNA): TGCAGCGTTGGGACTAGCGGGGTGACAGATACGCAGTATTTT.

The V and J genes are TRBV7-2 and TRBJ1-1; 7 bases line up with TRBD1. V was pared by 5 bases and J by 4 bases, with 7 bases of the junction left unmatched. This CDR3 contains 14 residues. CDR1 is SGHTA and CDR2 is FQGNSA in the germline V gene. The CDR3: CASSLRQGSTEAFF. CDR3 nucleotides: TGTGCCAGCAGCCTACGACAGGGAAGCACTGAAGCTTTCTTT. Drawing the rest from reference TRBV7-2 and TRBJ1-1, the complete variable domain is GAGVSQSPSNKVTEKGKDVELRCDPISGHTALYWYRQSLGQGLEFLIYFQGNSAPDKSGLPSDRFSAERTGGSVSTLTIQRTQQEDSAVYLCASSLRQGSTEAFFGQGTRLTVV.

V is TRBV7-9 and J is TRBJ2-5, with 7 bases matching TRBD1. CDR1 is SEHNR and CDR2 is FQNEAQ in the germline V gene (reference sequence). V shed 5 bases, J shed 3 bases, and the junction held 6 bases outside the gene matches. The CDR3 consists of 14 residues. Written as DNA, the CDR3 is TGTGCCAGCAGCCAAACAGGGGTGGAAGAGACCCAGTACTTC. Residues: CASSQTGVEETQYF.

The chain is built from TRBV7-2 and TRBJ1-1, with no clear D. The CDR3 consists of 14 residues. Trimming shortened V by 5 bases and J by 4 bases, and 14 bases separated the two germline ends. CDR1 is SGHTA and CDR2 is FQGNSA in the germline V gene. CDR3 amino acids: CASSPMREATEAFF. CDR3 bases: TGTGCCAGCAGCCCTATGAGGGAGGCCACTGAAGCTTTCTTT.

V usage is TRBV5-1 and J usage is TRBJ2-5; weak D call: TRBD1 (6 bases). Trimming stripped 2 bases from V and 5 bases from J, with 13 bases between. CDR1 is SGHRS, CDR2 YFSETQ, per germline. This CDR3 has 14 residues. The CDR3, as DNA: TGCGCCAGCAGCTTCTACAGGGCGGGTGAGACCCAGTACTTC. Residues: CASSFYRAGETQYF.

J is TRBJ1-5 and V is TRBV7-8; D is possibly TRBD1 (5 bases). The CDR3 has 15 residues. CDR1 is SGHVS, CDR2 FQNEAQ, per germline. V gave up 3 bases and J gave up 7 bases, with 16 bases separating them. In DNA, the CDR3 is TGTGCCAGCAGCTTCCAGCTGGGAGGGGTCCAGCCCCAGCATTTT. Translation gives CASSFQLGGVQPQHF.

A single count supports this clone. This sequence joins TRBV19 and TRBJ1-1, with 7 bases identical to TRBD1. V was pared by 4 bases and J by 4 bases, with 6 bases of the junction left unmatched. CDR1 and CDR2 (germline): LNHDA, SQIVND (reference sequence). The CDR3 covers 14 residues. CDR3 region: CASSTTGSFTEAFF. The CDR3 nucleotides read TGTGCCAGTAGTACGACAGGGTCGTTCACTGAAGCTTTCTTT. Filled out from reference TRBV19 and TRBJ1-1, the complete variable domain reads DGGITQSPKYLFRKEGQNVTLSCEQNLNHDAMYWYRQDPGQGLRLIYYSQIVNDFQKGDIAEGYSVSREKKESFPLTVTSAQKNPTAFYLCASSTTGSFTEAFFGQGTRLTVV.

The chain couples TRBV7-2 to TRBJ1-4, with 10 bases aligning to TRBD1. The J segment lost 8 bases and the V segment lost 1 base, leaving 1 base of the junction unmatched. CDR1 is SGHTA and CDR2 is FQGNSA in the germline V gene. The CDR3 runs to 14 residues. CDR3 nucleotides: TGTGCCAGCAGCTTAGGGACAGGGGGGGAAAAACTGTTTTTT. It encodes CASSLGTGGEKLFF.

The chain joins TRBV4-3 to TRBJ1-2, with D possibly being TRBD1 (5 bases). The CDR3 consists of 15 residues. Germline CDR1 reads LGHNA; CDR2 reads YSLEER. Trimming removed 0 bases from V and 5 bases from J, with 13 bases in between. The CDR3, as DNA: TGCGCCAGCAGCCAAGAGTTCGGGGGAGGGTATGGCTACACCTTC. Protein product: CASSQEFGGGYGYTF.

The gene calls are TRBV4-1 and TRBJ2-3, with a possible D match to TRBD2 (5 bases). CDR3 length: 16 amino acids. V was pared by 1 base and J by 0 bases, with 11 bases between. Germline assignment: CDR1 MGHRA and CDR2 YSYEKL. DNA of the CDR3: TGCGCCAGCAGCCAAGCTGGCGGGTTAAGCACAGATACGCAGTATTTT. Amino acid sequence: CASSQAGGLSTDTQYF.

In its sample, this clone was seen a few times. The chain combines TRBV3-1 (or the pseudogene TRBV3-2) with TRBJ1-5; TRBD1 is a possible D gene (5 bases). This CDR3 has 14 amino acids. The germline V gene has CDR1 LGHDT and CDR2 YNNKEL (reference sequence). V lost 5 bases to trimming and J lost 3 bases, with 11 bases between them. This CDR3 is CASSSTGVNQPQHF. The CDR3 coding sequence is TGTGCCAGCAGCAGCACAGGCGTCAATCAGCCCCAGCATTTT.

The count of this clone is one. This chain connects TRBV11-2 to TRBJ1-4; possibly TRBD1 for D (5 bases). CDR1 is SGHAT, CDR2 FQNNGV, per germline. Trimming left V 5 bases short and J 3 bases short, with 16 bases between. The CDR3 loop spans 16 amino acids. This CDR3 reads CASSLSSVRANEKLFF. The DNA of the CDR3 is TGTGCCAGCAGCCTGTCGTCAGTCAGGGCTAATGAAAAACTGTTTTTT.

This chain joins TRBV18 and TRBJ1-1, with TRBD1 matching 8 bases. Germline CDR1 KGHSH, CDR2 LQKENI. The CDR3 extends over 16 amino acids. Losses at the gene ends were 6 bases for V and 0 bases for J; bases not matched to a gene: 9. Here the CDR3 DNA reads TGTGCCAGCTCCCGACAGGGGATTCGGATGAACACTGAAGCTTTCTTT. Its protein is CASSRQGIRMNTEAFF.

This clone was seen more than once but under ten times. Other DNA variants within this sample encode the same CDR3. This chain uses TRBV5-1 with TRBJ1-2, with D hard to call. Germline V gene data show CDR1 as SGHRS and CDR2 as YFSETQ. The CDR3 consists of 13 residues. Trimming took off 0 bases at V and 2 bases at J, with 5 bases between the two ends. CDR3 region: CASSLDSNYGYTF. In DNA form, the CDR3 reads TGCGCCAGCAGCTTGGACAGCAACTATGGCTACACCTTC.

In DNA form, the CDR3 reads TGTGCCAGCGAACGAAGGGGTGAGATCACTGAAGCTTTCTTT. Translated: CASERRGEITEAFF. The chain combines TRBV21-1 with TRBJ1-1; TRBD1 is the table's D call, not checked against the DNA. TRBV21-1 is a recognized pseudogene. This CDR3 is 14 amino acids long.

The V gene is TRBV7-2, the J gene TRBJ1-3, with TRBD1 as a possible D gene (6 bases). CDR1 is SGHTA, CDR2 FQGNSA, per germline. The CDR3 contains 15 residues. Trimming took 5 bases from V and 1 from J, leaving 12 bases between them. The CDR3 is CASSPQGFSGNTIYF. CDR3 DNA sequence: TGTGCCAGCAGCCCACAGGGTTTTTCTGGAAACACCATATATTTT.

The rearrangement links TRBV19 to TRBJ1-1; tentatively, D is TRBD1 (6 bases). Trimming removed 4 bases from V and 4 bases from J, with 10 bases in between. The CDR3 loop spans 13 amino acids. The germline CDR1 and CDR2 sequences are LNHDA and SQIVND (reference sequence). CDR3 sequence reads: CASSNTGSTEAFF. DNA for the CDR3: TGTGCCAGTAGTAACACAGGGTCCACTGAAGCTTTCTTT.

This clone was seen just once. The V gene is TRBV12-5, the J gene TRBJ1-6; 9 bases are a match to TRBD1. The CDR3 loop spans 18 amino acids. Germline CDR1 and CDR2: LGHNT and FRNRAP. Germline trimming cut 0 bases from V and 7 bases from J; bases unmatched to any gene: 10. The CDR3 coding sequence is TGTGCTAGTGGTTTGGTATTGGGGACAGGGATGAGAAATTCACCCCTCCACTTT. Protein product: CASGLVLGTGMRNSPLHF.

Here the CDR3 reads CASSRTGTGLRDNEQFF. As DNA, the CDR3 is TGTGCCAGCAGCCGAACCGGGACAGGCCTTCGGGACAATGAGCAGTTCTTC. The chain joins TRBV9 to TRBJ2-1, with 8 bases that match TRBD1. CDR1 is SGDLS, CDR2 YYNGEE, per germline. Trimming at V came to 4 bases and at J to 5 bases, leaving 14 bases not matched to a gene. The CDR3 runs 17 residues.

V and J are TRBV6-4 and TRBJ1-6, with a weak D call TRBD1 (6 bases). The V gene's germline CDR1 is MRHNA and CDR2 SNTAGT. V was trimmed by 10 bases and J by 5 bases, leaving 15 bases between them. The CDR3 totals 14 residues. CDR3 residues: CATLGQPHNSPLHF. Written as DNA, the CDR3 is TGTGCCACCTTAGGACAGCCGCATAATTCACCCCTCCACTTT.

This clone was observed a few times. V usage is TRBV30 and J usage is TRBJ1-2; D is uncertain. V lost 5 bases and J lost 0, with 13 bases in between. The CDR3 has 14 amino acids. Germline CDR1 is GTSNPN and CDR2 is SVGIG (reference sequence). CDR3 sequence (DNA): TGTGCCTGGGGAGGTCGGAGAGCTAACTATGGCTACACCTTC. Residues: CAWGGRRANYGYTF.

This chain links TRBV4-3 with TRBJ2-3; D perhaps matches TRBD2 (6 bases). CDR1 LGHNA and CDR2 YSLEER come from the germline V gene. Trimming shortened V by 4 bases and J by 0 bases, and 17 bases separated the two germline ends. There are 17 residues in the CDR3. CDR3 DNA: TGCGCCAGCAGCCGTGGAGGGCCAGGGTCTAGCACAGATACGCAGTATTTT. Translated: CASSRGGPGSSTDTQYF.

The chain couples TRBV5-1 to TRBJ1-4; D unresolved. The germline gives CDR1 SGHRS, CDR2 YFSETQ. The CDR3 spans 13 residues. V was pared by 1 base and J by 8 bases, with 9 bases between. CDR3 amino acids: CASSLRGGEKLFF. CDR3 DNA: TGCGCCAGCAGCTTGCGCGGCGGGGAAAAACTGTTTTTT.

The chain has TRBV5-6 and TRBJ2-3; TRBD2 matches 10 bases. The CDR3 consists of 18 residues. V trimming: 2 bases; J trimming: 6 bases; junction bases outside the gene matches: 15. CDR1 SGHDT and CDR2 YYEEEE come from the germline V gene. CDR3 loop: CASSLARLAGEESDTQYF. The DNA for the CDR3 is TGTGCCAGCAGCTTAGCTCGTCTAGCGGGGGAAGAGTCGGATACGCAGTATTTT.

This chain links TRBV2 with TRBJ1-1; D gene unclear. The CDR3 length is 12 residues. Per the germline V gene, CDR1 is SNHLY and CDR2 is FYNNEI. The ends were cut back, 9 bases at V and 1 base at J, with 9 bases in the middle. The CDR3 DNA follows: TGTGCCAGGAAACGGGGGAACACTGAAGCTTTCTTT. Residues: CARKRGNTEAFF.

There are a few counts of this clone. This chain connects TRBV28 to TRBJ2-3; TRBD2 aligns across 10 bases. The germline gives CDR1 MDHEN, CDR2 SYDVKM. The CDR3 contains 16 residues. The V gene end was trimmed by 5 bases and the J gene end by 2 bases; junction bases not matched to a gene: 7. The chain's CDR3 is CASSPLTSGVTDTQYF. CDR3 sequence (DNA): TGTGCCAGCAGTCCCCTAACTAGCGGGGTCACAGATACGCAGTATTTT.

The chain couples TRBV15 to TRBJ1-4; 8 bases agree with TRBD1. Trimming removed 4 bases from V and 7 bases from J; junction bases left unmatched: 8. Germline V gives CDR1 LNHNV, CDR2 YYDKDF (reference sequence). The CDR3 is made up of 15 amino acids. CDR3 in amino acids: CATSKNTGGVEKLFF. CDR3 nucleotides: TGTGCCACCAGCAAAAATACAGGGGGTGTTGAAAAACTGTTTTTT.

The rearrangement links TRBV10-3 to TRBJ2-7; TRBD1 agrees at 7 bases. This CDR3 region has 14 residues. Germline assignment: CDR1 ENHRY and CDR2 SYGVKD. V was clipped by 8 bases and J by 6 bases; unmatched bases: 13. CDR3 in DNA: TGTGCCATCTCCCCCGGGACAGATAGTAGCGAGCAGTACTTC. Amino acid sequence: CAISPGTDSSEQYF.

The rearrangement joins TRBV5-5 to TRBJ2-7; 8 positions match TRBD1. Germline V CDR1 and CDR2: SGHKS, YYEKEE (reference sequence). J lost 7 bases, V lost 2 bases, and 11 bases had no gene match. This CDR3 has 15 amino acids. The CDR3: CASSFYMDRVREQYF. CDR3 nucleotides: TGTGCCAGCAGCTTTTATATGGACAGGGTAAGAGAGCAGTACTTC.